This T cell receptor beta chain was documented in a study of tumor-infiltrating lymphocytes in oesophageal squamous cell carcinoma. TCRdb used MiXCR to reprocess the PCR reads, holding one entry per CDR3 protein. The sample lists roughly 10,000 distinct CDR3 sequences, roughly three fifths occurring once. Germline V gene data show CDR1 as SGHTA and CDR2 as FQGNSA. The CDR3 has 15 amino acids. The rearrangement links TRBV7-2 to TRBJ2-5, with a tentative D call TRBD1 (7 bases). Judging by the DNA end, TRBJ2-1 fits better; the J call may be wrong. The source of this sequence is a male donor with esophageal squamous cell carcinoma. The sequenced sample consisted of esophageal tumor tissue. CDR3 loop: CASSSSWTGGDEQFF. The CDR3 DNA sequence: TGTGCCAGCAGCTCCTCGTGGACAGGCGGGGATGAGCAGTTCTTC.